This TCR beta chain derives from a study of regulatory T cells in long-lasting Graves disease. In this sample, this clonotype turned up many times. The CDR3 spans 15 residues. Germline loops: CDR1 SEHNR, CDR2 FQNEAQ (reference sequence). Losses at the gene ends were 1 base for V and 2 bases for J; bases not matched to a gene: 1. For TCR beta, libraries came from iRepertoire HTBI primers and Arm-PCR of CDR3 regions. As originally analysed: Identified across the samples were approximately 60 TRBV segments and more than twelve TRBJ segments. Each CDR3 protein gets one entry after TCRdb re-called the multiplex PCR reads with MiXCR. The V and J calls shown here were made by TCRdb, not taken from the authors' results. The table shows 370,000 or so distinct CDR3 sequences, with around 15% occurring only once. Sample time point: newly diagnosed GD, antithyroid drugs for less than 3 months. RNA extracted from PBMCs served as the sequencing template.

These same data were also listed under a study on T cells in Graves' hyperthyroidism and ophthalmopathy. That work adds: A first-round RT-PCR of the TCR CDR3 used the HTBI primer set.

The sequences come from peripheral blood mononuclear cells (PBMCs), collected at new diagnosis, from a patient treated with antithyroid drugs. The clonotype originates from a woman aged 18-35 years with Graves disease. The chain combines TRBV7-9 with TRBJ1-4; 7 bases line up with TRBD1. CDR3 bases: TGTGCCAGCAGCTTAGAGACAGGGACTAATGAAAAACTGTTTTTT. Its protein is CASSLETGTNEKLFF.